This T cell receptor beta chain was identified in a study of human T cells and chemical hapten exposure. This CDR3 has 14 residues. The ends lost 2 bases at V and 6 bases at J; junction bases unmatched: 3. Germline CDR1 and CDR2: MNHEY and SVGAGI. Via MiXCR, TCRdb re-called the RACE reads, giving one row per CDR3 protein. This repertoire shows around 150,000 distinct CDR3 sequences, 13% to 15% found once; its top ten account for 1.7%. Regarding time point: patch test 1, 2 weeks after DPC sensitization. Specified treatment: therapeutic diphenylcyclopropenone sensitization with weekly scalp DPC. V usage is TRBV6-5 and J usage is TRBJ1-1; 10 nucleotides line up with TRBD1. The clonotype originates from a woman in her twenties or thirties with alopecia areata. Some clones in this sample may be carry-over from other donors' samples. This sample comprised whole blood, obtained in connection with sensitization to the hapten diphenylcyclopropenone (DPC). CDR3 region: CASSYDRGRSEAFF. In nucleotides, the CDR3 is TGTGCCAGCAGTTACGACAGGGGGCGATCTGAAGCTTTCTTT.